The TCR beta chain described here comes from a study of early T cells in non-severe SARS-CoV-2 infection. Tagging with unique molecular identifiers was applied to individual cDNA molecules. TCRdb used MiXCR to reprocess the 5' RACE reads, holding one entry per CDR3 protein. This table has about 27,000 distinct CDR3 sequences, around 3% appearing once. V was pared by 0 bases and J by 0 bases, with 11 bases of the junction left unmatched. There are 20 residues in the CDR3. In germline, CDR1 is MNHNY, CDR2 SVGAGI (reference sequence). This clonotype was recorded at least ten times. The sample taken for sequencing was whole blood. V gene TRBV6-6 combines with J gene TRBJ2-3; 11 bases are shared with TRBD1. This TCR came from an adult who was a healthcare worker with PCR-confirmed SARS-CoV-2 infection or an uninfected control (not recorded which). The CDR3 is CASSYSPGTGGFSSTDTQYF. In DNA form, the CDR3 reads TGTGCCAGCAGTTACTCACCGGGGACAGGGGGATTCTCTAGCACAGATACGCAGTATTTT.